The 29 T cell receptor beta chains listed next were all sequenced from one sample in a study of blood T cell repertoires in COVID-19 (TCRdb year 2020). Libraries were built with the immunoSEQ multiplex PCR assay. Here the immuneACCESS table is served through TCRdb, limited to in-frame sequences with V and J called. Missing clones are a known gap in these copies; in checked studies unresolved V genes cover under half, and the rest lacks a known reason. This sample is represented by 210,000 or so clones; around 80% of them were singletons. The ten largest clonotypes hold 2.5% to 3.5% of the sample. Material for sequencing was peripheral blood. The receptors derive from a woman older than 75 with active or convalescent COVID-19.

The CDR3 spells CASSIRFRPQHF. The CDR3, as DNA: TGTGCCAGTAGTATCAGGTTTAGACCCCAGCATTTT. The chain employs TRBV19 and TRBJ1-5; D uncertain. Germline CDR1 reads LNHDA; CDR2 reads SQIVND (reference sequence). V was clipped by 3 bases and J by 10 bases, with 10 bases between them. The CDR3 spans 12 residues.

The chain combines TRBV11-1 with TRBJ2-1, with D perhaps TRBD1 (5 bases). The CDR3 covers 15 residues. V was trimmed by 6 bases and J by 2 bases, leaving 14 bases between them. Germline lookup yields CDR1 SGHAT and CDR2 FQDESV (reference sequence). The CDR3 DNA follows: TGTGCCAGCAGATTACAGGATTCACCCTACAATGAGCAGTTCTTC. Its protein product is CASRLQDSPYNEQFF.

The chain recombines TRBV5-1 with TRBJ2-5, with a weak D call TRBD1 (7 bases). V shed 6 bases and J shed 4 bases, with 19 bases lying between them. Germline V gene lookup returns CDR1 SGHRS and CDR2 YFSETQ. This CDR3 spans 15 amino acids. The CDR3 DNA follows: TGCGCCAGCAACCCAGGCAGGGGGGTCGGAGAGACCCAGTACTTC. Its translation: CASNPGRGVGETQYF.

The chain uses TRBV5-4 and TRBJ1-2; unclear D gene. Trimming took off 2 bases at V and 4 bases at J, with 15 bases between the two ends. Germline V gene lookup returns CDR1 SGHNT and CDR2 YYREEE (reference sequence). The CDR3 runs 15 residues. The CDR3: CASSLERKTVYGYTF. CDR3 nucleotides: TGTGCCAGCAGCTTAGAGCGAAAAACCGTCTATGGCTACACCTTC.

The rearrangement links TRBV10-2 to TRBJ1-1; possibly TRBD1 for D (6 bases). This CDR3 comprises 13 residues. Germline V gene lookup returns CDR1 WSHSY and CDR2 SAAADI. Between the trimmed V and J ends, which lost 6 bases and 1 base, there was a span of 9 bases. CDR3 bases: TGCGCCAGCAGGGAGACAGGGAACACTGAAGCTTTCTTT. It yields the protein CASRETGNTEAFF.

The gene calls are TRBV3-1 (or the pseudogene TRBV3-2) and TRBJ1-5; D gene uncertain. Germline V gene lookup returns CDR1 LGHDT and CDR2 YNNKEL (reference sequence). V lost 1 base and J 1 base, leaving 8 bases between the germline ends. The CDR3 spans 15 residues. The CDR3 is CASSQGRGSNQPQHF. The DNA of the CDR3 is TGTGCCAGCAGCCAAGGGCGGGGAAGCAATCAGCCCCAGCATTTT.

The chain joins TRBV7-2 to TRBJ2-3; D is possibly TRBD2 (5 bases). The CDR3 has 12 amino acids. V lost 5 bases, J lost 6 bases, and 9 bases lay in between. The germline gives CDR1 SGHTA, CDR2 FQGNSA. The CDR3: CASSPRGDTQYF. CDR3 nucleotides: TGTGCCAGCAGCCCTCGAGGGGATACGCAGTATTTT.

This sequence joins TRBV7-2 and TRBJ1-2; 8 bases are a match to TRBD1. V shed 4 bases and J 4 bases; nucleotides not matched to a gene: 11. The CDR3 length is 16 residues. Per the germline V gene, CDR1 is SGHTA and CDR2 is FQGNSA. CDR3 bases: TGTGCCAGCAGCTCCGGCCCGAGAGGACAGGGCTATGGCTACACCTTC. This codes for CASSSGPRGQGYGYTF.

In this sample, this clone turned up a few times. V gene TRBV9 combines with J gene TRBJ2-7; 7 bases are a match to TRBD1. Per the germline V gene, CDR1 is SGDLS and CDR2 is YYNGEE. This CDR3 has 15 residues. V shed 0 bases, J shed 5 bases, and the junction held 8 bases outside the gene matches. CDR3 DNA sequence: TGTGCCAGCAGCGTAGCCGACAGGGAATTTAACGAGCAGTACTTC. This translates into CASSVADREFNEQYF.

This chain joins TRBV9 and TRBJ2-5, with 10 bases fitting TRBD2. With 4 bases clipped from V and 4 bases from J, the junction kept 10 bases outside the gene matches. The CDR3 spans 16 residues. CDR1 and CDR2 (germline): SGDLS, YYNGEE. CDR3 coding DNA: TGTGCCAGCAGCCCAACCGGGACTAGCGTGTTAGAGACCCAGTACTTC. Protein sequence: CASSPTGTSVLETQYF.

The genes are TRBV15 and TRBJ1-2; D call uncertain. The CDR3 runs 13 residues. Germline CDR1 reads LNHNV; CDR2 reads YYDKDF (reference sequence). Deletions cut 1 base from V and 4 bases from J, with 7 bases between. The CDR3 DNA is TGTGCCACCAGCAGAGTTGATAGCTATGGCTACACCTTC. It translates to CATSRVDSYGYTF.

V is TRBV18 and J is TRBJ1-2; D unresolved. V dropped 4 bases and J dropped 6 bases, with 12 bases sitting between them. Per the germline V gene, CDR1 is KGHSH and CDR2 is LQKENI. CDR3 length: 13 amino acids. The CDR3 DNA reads TGTGCCAGCTCACGCGGGTTGGAGGATGGCTACACCTTC. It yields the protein CASSRGLEDGYTF.

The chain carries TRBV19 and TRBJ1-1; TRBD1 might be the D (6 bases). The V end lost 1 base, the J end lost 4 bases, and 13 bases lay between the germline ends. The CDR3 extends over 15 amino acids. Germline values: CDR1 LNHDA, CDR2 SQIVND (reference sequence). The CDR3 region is CASSIVSGGRTEAFF. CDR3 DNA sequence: TGTGCCAGTAGTATAGTTTCTGGGGGCCGCACTGAAGCTTTCTTT.

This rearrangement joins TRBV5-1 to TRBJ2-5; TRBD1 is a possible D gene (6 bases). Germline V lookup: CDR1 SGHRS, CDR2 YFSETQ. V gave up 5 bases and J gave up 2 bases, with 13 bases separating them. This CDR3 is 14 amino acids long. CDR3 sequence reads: CASSYPGQQETQYF. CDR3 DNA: TGCGCCAGCAGTTACCCGGGACAACAAGAGACCCAGTACTTC.

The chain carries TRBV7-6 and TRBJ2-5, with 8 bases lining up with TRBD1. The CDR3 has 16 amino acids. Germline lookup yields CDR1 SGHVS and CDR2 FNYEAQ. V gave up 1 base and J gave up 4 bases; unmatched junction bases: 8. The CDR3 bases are TGTGCCAGCAGCTTAGAGGCCGACAGGGGTGGAGAGACCCAGTACTTC. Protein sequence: CASSLEADRGGETQYF.

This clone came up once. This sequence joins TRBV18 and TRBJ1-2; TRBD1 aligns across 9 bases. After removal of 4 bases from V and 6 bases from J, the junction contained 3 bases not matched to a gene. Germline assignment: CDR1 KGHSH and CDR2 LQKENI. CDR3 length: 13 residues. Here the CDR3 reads CASSRTGEDGYTF. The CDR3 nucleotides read TGTGCCAGCTCACGGACAGGGGAGGATGGCTACACCTTC.

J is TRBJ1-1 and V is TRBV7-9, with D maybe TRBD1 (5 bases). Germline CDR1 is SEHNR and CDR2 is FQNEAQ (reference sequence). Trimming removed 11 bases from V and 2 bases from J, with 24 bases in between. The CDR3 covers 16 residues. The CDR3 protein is CAHSRGTGPGNTEAFF. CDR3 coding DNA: TGTGCCCACAGCCGGGGGACGGGCCCGGGTAACACTGAAGCTTTCTTT.

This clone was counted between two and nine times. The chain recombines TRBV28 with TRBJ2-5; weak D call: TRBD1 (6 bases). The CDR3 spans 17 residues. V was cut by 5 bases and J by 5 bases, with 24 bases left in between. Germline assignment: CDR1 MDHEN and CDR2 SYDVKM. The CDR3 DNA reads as TGTGCCAGCAGTCTTATTCCCCAGTTTATCCAGGGGGAGACCCAGTACTTC. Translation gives CASSLIPQFIQGETQYF.

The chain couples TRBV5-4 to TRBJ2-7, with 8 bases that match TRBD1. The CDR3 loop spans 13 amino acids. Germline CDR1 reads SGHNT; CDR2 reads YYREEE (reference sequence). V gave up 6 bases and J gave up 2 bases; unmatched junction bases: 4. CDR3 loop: CASTEDRAYEQYF. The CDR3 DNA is TGTGCCAGCACCGAGGACAGGGCCTACGAGCAGTACTTC.

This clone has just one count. The CDR3 DNA reads TGTGCCAGCAGGCGCGACAGGGACTCCTACAATGAGCAGTTCTTC. Residues: CASRRDRDSYNEQFF. The rearrangement links TRBV5-5 to TRBJ2-1; 7 bases fit TRBD1. This CDR3 region has 15 residues. V lost 5 bases, J lost 0 bases, and 5 bases stayed unmatched. The germline V gene encodes CDR1 SGHKS and CDR2 YYEKEE (reference sequence).

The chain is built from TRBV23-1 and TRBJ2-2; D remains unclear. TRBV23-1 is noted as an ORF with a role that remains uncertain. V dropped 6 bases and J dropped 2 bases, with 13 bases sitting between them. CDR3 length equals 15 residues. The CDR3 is CASSLHRENTGELFF. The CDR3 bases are TGCGCCAGCAGCCTCCACAGAGAAAACACCGGGGAGCTGTTTTTT.

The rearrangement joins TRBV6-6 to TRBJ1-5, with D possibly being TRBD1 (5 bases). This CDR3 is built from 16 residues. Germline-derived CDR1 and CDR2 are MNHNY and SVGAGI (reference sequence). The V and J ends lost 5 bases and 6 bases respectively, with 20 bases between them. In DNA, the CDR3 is TGTGCCAGCAGTACCCCAGGTCAAGGGGAGGGTCAGCCCCAGCATTTT. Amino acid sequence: CASSTPGQGEGQPQHF.

In nucleotides, the CDR3 is TGTGCCAGCAGCTTGGAAGGATGGGACAGGGACAATGAAAAACTGTTTTTT. It specifies CASSLEGWDRDNEKLFF. The chain combines TRBV5-4 with TRBJ1-4, with 9 bases matching TRBD1. The CDR3 is 17 amino acids. With V trimmed by 0 bases and J by 5 bases, 8 bases remained unmatched. Germline CDR1 SGHNT, CDR2 YYREEE (reference sequence). The whole variable domain, filled in from reference TRBV5-4 and TRBJ1-4, reads ETGVTQSPTHLIKTRGQQVTLRCSSQSGHNTVSWYQQALGQGPQFIFQYYREEENGRGNFPPRFSGLQFPNYSSELNVNALELDDSALYLCASSLEGWDRDNEKLFFGSGTQLSVL.

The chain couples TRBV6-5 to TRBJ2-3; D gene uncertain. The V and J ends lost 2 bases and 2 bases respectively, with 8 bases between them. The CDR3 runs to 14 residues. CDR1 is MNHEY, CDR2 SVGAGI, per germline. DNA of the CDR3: TGTGCCAGCAGTTACACTCCCTCCACAGATACGCAGTATTTT. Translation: CASSYTPSTDTQYF.

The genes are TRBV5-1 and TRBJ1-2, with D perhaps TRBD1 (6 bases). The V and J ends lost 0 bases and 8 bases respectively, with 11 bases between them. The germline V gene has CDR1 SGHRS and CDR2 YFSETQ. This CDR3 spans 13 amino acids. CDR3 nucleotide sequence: TGCGCCAGCAGCTTGGGGTCAGGGGAAGGCTACACCTTC. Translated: CASSLGSGEGYTF.

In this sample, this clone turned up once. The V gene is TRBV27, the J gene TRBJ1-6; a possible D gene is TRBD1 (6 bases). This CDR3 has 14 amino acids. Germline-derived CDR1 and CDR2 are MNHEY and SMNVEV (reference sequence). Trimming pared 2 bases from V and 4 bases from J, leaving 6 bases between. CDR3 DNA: TGTGCCAGCAGTTTACAGGGGTATAATTCACCCCTCCACTTT. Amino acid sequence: CASSLQGYNSPLHF.

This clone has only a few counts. In DNA, the CDR3 is TGTGCCAGCAGCCCAGCGGGGGGCGATGCAGATACGCAGTATTTT. It translates to CASSPAGGDADTQYF. The chain recombines TRBV11-2 with TRBJ2-3; the match to TRBD2 covers 9 bases. This CDR3 contains 15 residues. In germline, CDR1 is SGHAT, CDR2 FQNNGV. V shed 5 bases, J shed 4 bases, and the junction held 7 bases outside the gene matches.

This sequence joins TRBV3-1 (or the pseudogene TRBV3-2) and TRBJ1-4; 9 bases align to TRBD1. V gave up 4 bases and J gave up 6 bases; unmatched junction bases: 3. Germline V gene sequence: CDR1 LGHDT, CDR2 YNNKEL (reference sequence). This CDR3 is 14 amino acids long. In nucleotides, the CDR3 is TGTGCCAGCAGCCGCCGGACAGGGGATGAAAAACTGTTTTTT. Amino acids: CASSRRTGDEKLFF.

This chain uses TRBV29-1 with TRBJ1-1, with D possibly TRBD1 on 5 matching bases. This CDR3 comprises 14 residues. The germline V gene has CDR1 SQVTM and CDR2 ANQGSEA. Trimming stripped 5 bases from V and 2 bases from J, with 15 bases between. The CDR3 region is CSVIGGPLNTEAFF. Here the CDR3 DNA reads TGCAGCGTTATCGGGGGTCCACTCAACACTGAAGCTTTCTTT.